This T cell receptor (beta chain) was recovered during a study of cytomegalovirus exposure and HLA in healthy donors. As for the study in general: T cells numbering about 200 million yielded some 110 million unique TCR beta sequences in an earlier analysis. Study findings and constraints: Roughly uniform sequencing depth across donors was assumed, possibly incorrectly. Only CMV serostatus was available as immune exposure information.

The PCR was carried out with 60 Vbeta primers and 13 Jbeta primers. The assay was immunoSEQ multiplex PCR, and TCRdb's table has in-frame clones only and misses some. The table has 150,000 to 200,000 clones, 60% to 80% seen once. Trimming left V 0 bases short and J 2 bases short, with 14 bases between. CDR3 length equals 16 residues. Germline V lookup: CDR1 MNHEY, CDR2 SVGAGI. With respect to this clone: Antigen unknown.

The chain joins TRBV6-5 to TRBJ2-7; possible D gene TRBD2, 5 bases. The sequence came from a woman aged 35 to 49 in good health and CMV-seronegative. The sequenced sample consisted of PBMCs. CDR3 bases: TGTGCCAGCAGTTACTCGAAACGGGGATACCCCTACGAGCAGTACTTC. It codes for CASSYSKRGYPYEQYF.